The 9 T cell receptor beta chains below were found in one sample sequenced in a study of radiotherapy plus CTLA-4 blockade in lung cancer. Assay used: immunoSEQ multiplex PCR; TCRdb lists only in-frame clones, some missing. The sample contains 57,000 or so clones, approximately 75% of which appear only once. The material was peripheral blood, obtained from a patient treated with radiotherapy plus ipilimumab. These receptors all stem from a human donor with non-small cell lung cancer who had a complete response to radiotherapy plus ipilimumab.

By sample fraction, this clone is medium-sized. The V gene is TRBV19, the J gene TRBJ2-4; 7 bases align to TRBD1. The CDR3 covers 13 residues. Germline assignment: CDR1 LNHDA and CDR2 SQIVND (reference sequence). Germline trimming cut 9 bases from V and 4 bases from J; bases unmatched to any gene: 6. The CDR3 nucleotides read TGTGCCAGCAAGGGGACAGTGAAAAACATTCAGTACTTC. Translation gives CASKGTVKNIQYF. The full variable domain, in which reference TRBV19 and TRBJ2-4 provide the parts outside the CDR3, is DGGITQSPKYLFRKEGQNVTLSCEQNLNHDAMYWYRQDPGQGLRLIYYSQIVNDFQKGDIAEGYSVSREKKESFPLTVTSAQKNPTAFYLCASKGTVKNIQYFGAGTRLSVL.

The rearrangement joins TRBV6-5 to TRBJ1-1, with no clear D. V was clipped by 2 bases and J by 8 bases, with 6 bases between them. CDR1 is MNHEY and CDR2 is SVGAGI in the germline V gene. CDR3 length equals 11 residues. CDR3 nucleotide sequence: TGTGCCAGCAGTTACCCTCACGAAGCTTTCTTT. It encodes CASSYPHEAFF.

V usage is TRBV11-3 and J usage is TRBJ2-1; 9 bases match TRBD2. CDR3 size: 13 residues. CDR1 is SGHNT, CDR2 YENEEA, per germline. Trimming cost V 2 bases and J 7 bases; bases outside gene matches: 0. The CDR3 DNA reads as TGTGCCAGCAGCTTACTAGCGGGAAATGAGCAGTTCTTC. Protein: CASSLLAGNEQFF.

This clone was observed a single time. V and J are TRBV19 and TRBJ2-1, with TRBD2 matching over 13 bases. CDR1 is LNHDA, CDR2 SQIVND, per germline (reference sequence). V trimming: 4 bases; J trimming: 8 bases; junction bases outside the gene matches: 5. This CDR3 is 15 amino acids long. CDR3 residues: CASSTVGLAGYEQFF. CDR3 bases: TGTGCCAGTAGTACTGTGGGACTAGCGGGGTATGAGCAGTTCTTC. Complete variable domain (other parts from reference TRBV19 and TRBJ2-1): DGGITQSPKYLFRKEGQNVTLSCEQNLNHDAMYWYRQDPGQGLRLIYYSQIVNDFQKGDIAEGYSVSREKKESFPLTVTSAQKNPTAFYLCASSTVGLAGYEQFFGPGTRLTVL.

The CDR3 is CASSLRDGLTDTQYF. The CDR3 nucleotides are TGTGCCAGCAGCCTCCGGGACGGCCTCACAGATACGCAGTATTTT. This chain uses TRBV13 with TRBJ2-3; tentatively, D is TRBD1 or TRBD2 (5 bases each). CDR3 length equals 15 residues. Trimming stripped 5 bases from V and 2 bases from J, with 14 bases between. From germline, CDR1 is PRHDT and CDR2 FYEKMQ (reference sequence).

This clone was seen a handful of times. The chain uses TRBV9 and TRBJ2-2; D perhaps matches TRBD1 (6 bases). The CDR3 has 15 amino acids. In germline, CDR1 is SGDLS, CDR2 YYNGEE. V lost 4 bases and J 0 bases, leaving 10 bases between the germline ends. CDR3 nucleotide sequence: TGTGCCAGCAGCCCCCGGGACACGAACACCGGGGAGCTGTTTTTT. Encoded protein: CASSPRDTNTGELFF.

The chain combines TRBV10-2 with TRBJ2-5; 8 bases agree with TRBD2. This CDR3 has 18 residues. After removal of 3 bases from V and 1 base from J, the junction contained 13 bases not matched to a gene. Germline V gene sequence: CDR1 WSHSY, CDR2 SAAADI. Written as DNA, the CDR3 is TGCGCCAGCAGTGAACCGCGGGAGGTCTCGGGCTTCCAAGAGACCCAGTACTTC. It codes for CASSEPREVSGFQETQYF.

The rearrangement uses TRBV6-5 and TRBJ1-2; no firm D call. The CDR3 runs 15 residues. CDR1 is MNHEY, CDR2 SVGAGI, per germline. Trimming pared 0 bases from V and 5 bases from J, leaving 13 bases between. This CDR3 reads CASSYSRRAEYGYTF. The CDR3 DNA follows: TGTGCCAGCAGTTACTCCCGTCGGGCCGAATATGGCTACACCTTC.

The chain couples TRBV19 to TRBJ1-5; D is ambiguous. V lost 5 bases and J lost 6, with 17 bases in between. The germline V gene encodes CDR1 LNHDA and CDR2 SQIVND (reference sequence). The CDR3 totals 15 residues. Here the CDR3 reads CASSPISPGVQPQHF. For the CDR3, the DNA is TGTGCCAGTAGTCCTATTAGCCCTGGGGTTCAGCCCCAGCATTTT.